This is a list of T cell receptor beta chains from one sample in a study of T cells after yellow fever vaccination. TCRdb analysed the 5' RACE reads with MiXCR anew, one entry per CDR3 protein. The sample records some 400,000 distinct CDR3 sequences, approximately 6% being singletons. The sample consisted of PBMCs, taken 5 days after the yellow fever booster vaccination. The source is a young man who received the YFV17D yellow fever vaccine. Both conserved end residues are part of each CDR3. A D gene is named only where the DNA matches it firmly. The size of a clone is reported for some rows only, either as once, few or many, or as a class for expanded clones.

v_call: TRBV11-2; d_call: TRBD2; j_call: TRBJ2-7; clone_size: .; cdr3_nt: TGTGCCAGCAGCTTAGAAGGGGCCGGGAGGCCCAGCTACGAGCAGTACTTC; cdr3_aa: CASSLEGAGRPSYEQYF
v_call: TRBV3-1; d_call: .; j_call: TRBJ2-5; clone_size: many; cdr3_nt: TGTGCCAGCAGCCAAGATTCCCAAGAGACCCAGTACTTC; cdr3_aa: CASSQDSQETQYF
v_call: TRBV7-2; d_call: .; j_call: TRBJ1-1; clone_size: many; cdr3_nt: TGTGCCAGCAGTTTGGTCGGGGGTAACACTGAAGCTTTCTTT; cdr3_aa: CASSLVGGNTEAFF
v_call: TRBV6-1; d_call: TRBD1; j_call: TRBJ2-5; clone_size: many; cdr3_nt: TGTGCCAGCAGCCACGACAGGGTGCCCAAGACCCAGTACTTC; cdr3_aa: CASSHDRVPKTQYF
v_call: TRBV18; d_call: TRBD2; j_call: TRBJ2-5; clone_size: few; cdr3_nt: TGTGCCAGCTCACCAGTCCCGGGAGGTGGAGAGACCCAGTACTTC; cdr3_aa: CASSPVPGGGETQYF
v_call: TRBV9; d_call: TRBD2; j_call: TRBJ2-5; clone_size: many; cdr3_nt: TGTGCCAGCAGCGTACAGGGGACTAGCGAGACCCAGTACTTC; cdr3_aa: CASSVQGTSETQYF
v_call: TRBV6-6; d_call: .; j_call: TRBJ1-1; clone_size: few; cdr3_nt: TGTGCCAGCGAATCGGTCTTGAACACTGAAGCTTTCTTT; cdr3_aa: CASESVLNTEAFF
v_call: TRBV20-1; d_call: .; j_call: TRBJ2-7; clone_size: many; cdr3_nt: TGCAGTGCTAGACAGGGGGGCCACGAGCAGTACTTC; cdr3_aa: CSARQGGHEQYF
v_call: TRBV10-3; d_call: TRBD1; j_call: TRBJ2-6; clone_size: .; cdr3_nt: TGTGCCATCAGTGGGACAGGGACTGGGGCCAACGTCCTGACTTTC; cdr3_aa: CAISGTGTGANVLTF
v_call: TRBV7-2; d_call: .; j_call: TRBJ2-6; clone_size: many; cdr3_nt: TGTGCCAGCACCCGAAGGGGCTCTGGGGCCAACGTCCTGACTTTC; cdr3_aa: CASTRRGSGANVLTF
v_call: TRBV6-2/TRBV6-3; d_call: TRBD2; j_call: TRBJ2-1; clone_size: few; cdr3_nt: TGTGCCAGCTACGGGAGGTCCTACAATGAGCAGTTCTTC; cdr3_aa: CASYGRSYNEQFF
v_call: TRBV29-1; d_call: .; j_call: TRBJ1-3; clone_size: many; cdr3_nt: TGCAGCGCGGGAGTCTCTGGAAACACCATATATTTT; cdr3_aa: CSAGVSGNTIYF
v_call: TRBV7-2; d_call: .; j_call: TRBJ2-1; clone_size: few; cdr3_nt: TGTGCCTCCGCCCCGGGCTCCTACAATGAGCAGTTCTTC; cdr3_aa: CASAPGSYNEQFF
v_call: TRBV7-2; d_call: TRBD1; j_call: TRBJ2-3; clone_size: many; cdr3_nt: TGTGCCAGCAGGACCGGGACAGCCTTCACAGATACGCAGTATTTT; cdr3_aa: CASRTGTAFTDTQYF
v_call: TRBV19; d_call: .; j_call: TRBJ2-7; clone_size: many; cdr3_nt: TGTGCCAGTAGTGAGGGGTTCGAGCAGTACTTC; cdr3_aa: CASSEGFEQYF
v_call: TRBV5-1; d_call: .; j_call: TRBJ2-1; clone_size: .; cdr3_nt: TGCGCCAGCAGCTTGGCTCCAGGGTCCTACAATGAGCAGTTCTTC; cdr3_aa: CASSLAPGSYNEQFF
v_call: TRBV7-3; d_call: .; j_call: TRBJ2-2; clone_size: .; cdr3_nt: TGTGCCAGCAGCCTCGAGGAGGGCCGGGAGCTGTTTTTT; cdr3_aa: CASSLEEGRELFF
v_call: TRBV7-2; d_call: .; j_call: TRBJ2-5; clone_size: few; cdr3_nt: TGTGCCAGCAGCTTAGAAGGGAGCCAAGACCAGTACTTC; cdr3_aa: CASSLEGSQDQYF
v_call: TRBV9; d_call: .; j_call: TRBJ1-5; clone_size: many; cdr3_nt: TGTGCCAGCAGCGTGGGGGGTAGCAATCAGCCCCAGCATTTT; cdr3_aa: CASSVGGSNQPQHF
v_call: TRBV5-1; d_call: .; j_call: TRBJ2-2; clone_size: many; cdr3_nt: TGCGCCAGCAGCTTGGGACAGCCGAACACCGGGGAGCTGTTTTTT; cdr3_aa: CASSLGQPNTGELFF
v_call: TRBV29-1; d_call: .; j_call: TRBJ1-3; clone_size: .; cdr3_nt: TGCAGCGTCTACGTACAATCTGGAAACACCATATATTTT; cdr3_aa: CSVYVQSGNTIYF
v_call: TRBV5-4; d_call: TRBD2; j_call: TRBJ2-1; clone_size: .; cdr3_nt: TGTGCCAGCAGCTATGGAAGCGGGAGTCAAAGTGAGCAGTTCTTC; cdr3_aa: CASSYGSGSQSEQFF